These 21 T cell receptor beta chains were sequenced from one sample in a study of blood T cell repertoires in COVID-19. Sequencing was performed with immunoSEQ multiplex PCR; in TCRdb, only in-frame clones are kept and a portion is missing. This sample has roughly 68,000 clones, with 90% to 95% found just once. Sequencing input: peripheral blood. Source of these receptors: a man aged 35 to 55 with COVID-19, enrolled during active disease.

The chain employs TRBV9 and TRBJ2-2; 7 nucleotides line up with TRBD1. Trimming removed 4 bases from V and 5 bases from J; junction bases left unmatched: 8. Germline V gene lookup returns CDR1 SGDLS and CDR2 YYNGEE. This CDR3 region has 15 residues. The CDR3 loop reads CASSPRDSNTGELFF. In DNA, the CDR3 is TGTGCCAGCAGCCCCCGGGACAGCAATACCGGGGAGCTGTTTTTT.

V is TRBV15 and J is TRBJ2-6; no clear D. Germline CDR1 is LNHNV and CDR2 is YYDKDF (reference sequence). Trimming took 5 bases from V and 2 from J, leaving 10 bases between them. CDR3 length: 15 residues. DNA for the CDR3: TGTGCCACCAGCCCTCAGGTAGCTGGGGCCAACGTCCTGACTTTC. Its translation is CATSPQVAGANVLTF.

This sequence joins TRBV18 and TRBJ2-1; TRBD1 aligns across 9 bases. The CDR3 spans 15 residues. Germline CDR1 reads KGHSH; CDR2 reads LQKENI. V shed 3 bases, J shed 9 bases, and the junction held 9 bases outside the gene matches. The CDR3: CASSPEQGASGEQFF. Written as DNA, the CDR3 is TGTGCCAGCTCACCTGAACAGGGGGCTAGCGGTGAGCAGTTCTTC. Drawing the rest from reference TRBV18 and TRBJ2-1, the complete variable domain is NAGVMQNPRHLVRRRGQEARLRCSPMKGHSHVYWYRQLPEEGLKFMVYLQKENIIDESGMPKERFSAEFPKEGPSILRIQQVVRGDSAAYFCASSPEQGASGEQFFGPGTRLTVL.

This chain uses TRBV20-1 with TRBJ1-2; D remains ambiguous. This CDR3 comprises 11 residues. Between the trimmed V and J ends, which lost 5 bases and 3 bases, there was a span of 7 bases. Germline values: CDR1 DFQATT, CDR2 SNEGSKA (reference sequence). CDR3 in DNA: TGCAGTGCTTCCACGGACTATGGCTACACCTTC. This gives the protein CSASTDYGYTF.

This chain connects TRBV29-1 to TRBJ2-1; D remains ambiguous. Between the trimmed V and J ends, which lost 2 bases and 0 bases, there was a span of 14 bases. The CDR3 length is 16 residues. The germline V gene has CDR1 SQVTM and CDR2 ANQGSEA. The CDR3 region is CSVETPGKDSYNEQFF. The CDR3 DNA reads TGCAGCGTTGAAACCCCCGGTAAAGACTCCTACAATGAGCAGTTCTTC.

The rearrangement links TRBV6-5 to TRBJ2-2; D possibly corresponds to TRBD1 (7 bases). The CDR3 spans 15 residues. Germline lookup yields CDR1 MNHEY and CDR2 SVGAGI. Trimming took 5 bases from V and 6 from J, leaving 16 bases between them. This chain's CDR3 is CASSTQGGMAGELFF. For the CDR3, the DNA is TGTGCCAGCAGTACCCAGGGGGGAATGGCCGGGGAGCTGTTTTTT.

The gene calls are TRBV7-2 and TRBJ1-6, with 7 positions matching TRBD1. Trimming cost V 5 bases and J 9 bases; bases outside gene matches: 16. Germline assignment: CDR1 SGHTA and CDR2 FQGNSA. This CDR3 is built from 17 residues. CDR3 sequence reads: CASSPGGFRGLSSPLHF. CDR3 nucleotide sequence: TGTGCCAGCAGCCCTGGGGGCTTTAGGGGGCTTTCTTCACCCCTCCACTTT. Combining the CDR3 with reference TRBV7-2 and TRBJ1-6 gives the whole variable domain GAGVSQSPSNKVTEKGKDVELRCDPISGHTALYWYRQSLGQGLEFLIYFQGNSAPDKSGLPSDRFSAERTGGSVSTLTIQRTQQEDSAVYLCASSPGGFRGLSSPLHFGNGTRLTVT.

The chain joins TRBV18 to TRBJ1-1; 7 nucleotides line up with TRBD1. The CDR3 is 15 residues long. The trim removed 3 bases at V and 4 bases at J, leaving 8 bases unmatched. CDR1 KGHSH and CDR2 LQKENI come from the germline V gene. The CDR3 DNA reads TGTGCCAGCTCACCGGGGGTAGACAGGGCCACTGAAGCTTTCTTT. Its translation: CASSPGVDRATEAFF. Based on the CDR3 plus reference TRBV18 and TRBJ1-1, the full variable domain is NAGVMQNPRHLVRRRGQEARLRCSPMKGHSHVYWYRQLPEEGLKFMVYLQKENIIDESGMPKERFSAEFPKEGPSILRIQQVVRGDSAAYFCASSPGVDRATEAFFGQGTRLTVV.

V is TRBV3-1 (or the pseudogene TRBV3-2) and J is TRBJ1-3, with D uncertain. Germline assignment: CDR1 LGHDT and CDR2 YNNKEL (reference sequence). The V and J ends lost 1 base and 4 bases respectively, with 14 bases between them. The CDR3 extends over 16 amino acids. The CDR3 region is CASSQGAILAGNTIYF. The DNA of the CDR3 is TGTGCCAGCAGCCAAGGGGCAATTTTGGCCGGAAACACCATATATTTT.

The rearrangement links TRBV5-1 to TRBJ2-3; 15 positions match TRBD2. V was pared by 4 bases and J by 4 bases, with 10 bases of the junction left unmatched. This CDR3 region has 18 residues. The V gene's germline CDR1 is SGHRS and CDR2 YFSETQ. This chain's CDR3 is CASSRGTSGGYAPDTQYF. In nucleotides, the CDR3 is TGCGCCAGCAGCCGCGGGACTAGCGGGGGGTACGCCCCAGATACGCAGTATTTT. The full variable domain, rest sourced from reference TRBV5-1 and TRBJ2-3, is KAGVTQTPRYLIKTRGQQVTLSCSPISGHRSVSWYQQTPGQGLQFLFEYFSETQRNKGNFPGRFSGRQFSNSRSEMNVSTLELGDSALYLCASSRGTSGGYAPDTQYFGPGTRLTVL.

The J gene is TRBJ2-5, the V gene TRBV19; D remains ambiguous. The CDR3 length is 14 residues. Germline V gives CDR1 LNHDA, CDR2 SQIVND (reference sequence). V was cut by 3 bases and J by 4 bases, with 12 bases left in between. CDR3 loop: CASSIRLSGETQYF. The CDR3 DNA sequence: TGTGCCAGTAGTATTAGACTTAGTGGAGAGACCCAGTACTTC.

The rearrangement joins TRBV7-3 to TRBJ2-1; the match to TRBD2 covers 7 bases. Germline values: CDR1 SGHTA, CDR2 FQGTGA. The ends lost 2 bases at V and 3 bases at J; junction bases unmatched: 7. CDR3 length equals 16 residues. This CDR3 reads CASSLGKAGVYNEQFF. In DNA form, the CDR3 reads TGTGCCAGCAGCTTAGGTAAGGCGGGGGTCTACAATGAGCAGTTCTTC.

This chain joins TRBV19 and TRBJ1-3, with D tentatively TRBD1 (6 bases). The germline gives CDR1 LNHDA, CDR2 SQIVND (reference sequence). There are 14 residues in the CDR3. V shed 10 bases and J shed 3 bases, with 16 bases lying between them. CDR3 loop: CATRPGEGGNTIYF. The CDR3 bases are TGTGCCACTCGTCCAGGGGAAGGTGGAAACACCATATATTTT.

V and J are TRBV5-4 and TRBJ2-5; tentative D call: TRBD2 (5 bases). Germline V gene sequence: CDR1 SGHNT, CDR2 YYREEE (reference sequence). The CDR3 has 15 residues. V lost 1 base and J lost 5, with 15 bases in between. CDR3 residues: CASSLSGNWFETQYF. The CDR3 DNA follows: TGTGCCAGCAGCTTGTCCGGGAACTGGTTTGAGACCCAGTACTTC.

This chain links TRBV28 with TRBJ2-3, with 9 bases lining up with TRBD1. V was clipped by 5 bases and J by 5 bases; unmatched bases: 8. Per germline, CDR1 MDHEN and CDR2 SYDVKM. The CDR3 is 15 amino acids. Here the CDR3 reads CASSTRTGVGDTQYF. In nucleotides, the CDR3 is TGTGCCAGCAGTACCAGGACAGGGGTCGGAGATACGCAGTATTTT.

The V call is TRBV6-2 or TRBV6-3, the J call TRBJ2-1; 7 bases match TRBD2. Germline V gene lookup returns CDR1 MNHEY and CDR2 SVGEGT. The V gene end was trimmed by 5 bases and the J gene end by 15 bases; junction bases not matched to a gene: 7. The CDR3 length is 11 residues. The DNA for the CDR3 is TGTGCCAGCAGTATGGGACTACTCTCGTTCTTC. Protein: CASSMGLLSFF.

This chain connects TRBV10-3 to TRBJ1-1; D not certain. The germline gives CDR1 ENHRY, CDR2 SYGVKD. The CDR3 length is 12 residues. V was clipped by 7 bases and J by 5 bases, with 11 bases between them. The CDR3 region is CAITDAGTEAFF. The CDR3 DNA follows: TGTGCCATCACCGACGCGGGGACTGAAGCTTTCTTT.

The chain carries TRBV2 and TRBJ2-3, with D possibly TRBD1 on 5 matching bases. Germline CDR1 is SNHLY and CDR2 is FYNNEI. This CDR3 is built from 16 residues. V lost 2 bases and J lost 3, with 15 bases in between. CDR3 in amino acids: CASSEQAVGETDTQYF. In DNA, the CDR3 is TGTGCCAGCAGTGAACAAGCCGTAGGGGAAACAGATACGCAGTATTTT. Based on the CDR3 plus reference TRBV2 and TRBJ2-3, the full variable domain is EPEVTQTPSHQVTQMGQEVILRCVPISNHLYFYWYRQILGQKVEFLVSFYNNEISEKSEIFDDQFSVERPDGSNFTLKIRSTKLEDSAMYFCASSEQAVGETDTQYFGPGTRLTVL.

The rearrangement uses TRBV15 and TRBJ1-1; possibly TRBD1 for D (6 bases). CDR1 and CDR2 from the germline V gene are LNHNV and YYDKDF (reference sequence). The V and J ends lost 3 bases and 1 base respectively, with 6 bases between them. This CDR3 is 13 amino acids long. The CDR3 spells CATSSRGNTEAFF. DNA for the CDR3: TGTGCCACCAGCAGCAGGGGGAACACTGAAGCTTTCTTT.

The chain links TRBV6-7 to TRBJ2-3; weak D call: TRBD2 (5 bases). TRBV6-7 is classed as an ORF, of uncertain function. This CDR3 region has 15 residues. V shed 4 bases and J shed 5 bases, with 16 bases lying between them. CDR3 bases: TGTGCCAGCAGTTGGAGCGGATCAGCTGGAGATACGCAGTATTTT. Translation: CASSWSGSAGDTQYF.

J is TRBJ1-2 and V is TRBV4-2; TRBD1 is a possible D gene (5 bases). This CDR3 region has 15 residues. The germline V gene encodes CDR1 LGHNA and CDR2 YNFKEQ. V was clipped by 4 bases and J by 2 bases, with 14 bases between them. In DNA form, the CDR3 reads TGTGCCAGCAGCCGAAAAGGGGCACAAAACTATGGCTACACCTTC. Its protein is CASSRKGAQNYGYTF.